These 3 T cell receptor beta chains were all obtained from the same sample, sequenced in a study of CD8+ T cells in alopecia areata. Cutaneous lymph nodes were pooled and cells sorted by CD4, CD8alpha, NKG2D, NKG2ACE and more. As the sequencing template, cDNA was produced by extracting RNA and reverse transcribing it. Assay: immunoSEQ multiplex PCR; the TCRdb copy retains only in-frame clones and omits some. This sample comprises more than 250,000 clones, none seen once only. Material: CD4+ T cells sorted from a lymph node. Receptors were obtained from a C3H/HeJ mouse with alopecia areata. These mice share the MHC haplotype H2-k.

A note on this clone: Genes and germline are mouse. The CDR3 end falls 4 residues outside the read, so it is completed with the germline J gene. The J gene is TRBJ1-1, the V gene TRBV13-3; D is possibly TRBD1 (5 bases). V lost 6 bases and J lost 0, with 9 bases in between. The germline V gene has CDR1 NNHDY and CDR2 SYVADS. The CDR3 length is 13 residues. The sequenced CDR3 bases are TGTGCCAGCAATCGACAGACAAACACA. It specifies CASNRQTNT. The CDR3 in its entirety is CASNRQTNTEVFF.

This clone was counted only a few times. The gene symbols are mouse symbols. Read data end 4 residues before the CDR3 end; the end is taken from the germline J gene. The V call is TRBV14, the J call TRBJ2-7, with a weak D call TRBD1 (6 bases). Germline V gene lookup returns CDR1 SGHDT and CDR2 FRDEAV. V dropped 3 bases and J dropped 0 bases, with 10 bases sitting between them. The CDR3 runs 14 residues. The CDR3 DNA, read in part, is TGTGCCAGCAGTTCCGGGACACGCTCCTAT. Translation gives CASSSGTRSY. The entire CDR3 protein is CASSSGTRSYEQYF. The entire variable domain, with the rest obtained from reference TRBV14 and TRBJ2-7, is as follows: EAGVTQSPRYAVLQEGQAVSFWCDPISGHDTLYWYQQPRDQGPQLLVYFRDEAVIDNSQLPSDRFSAVRPKGTNSTLKIQSAKQGDTATYLCASSSGTRSYEQYFGPGTRLTVL.

Details on this clone: Gene names follow the mouse nomenclature. The read comes to an end 3 residues before the CDR3 does, leaving the germline J gene to fill in the end. Other DNA sequences within the sample encode an identical CDR3. The chain carries TRBV1 and TRBJ1-6; D may be TRBD1 (5 bases). TRBJ1-6 carries the ORF label, with uncertain function. V shed 3 bases and J shed 5 bases, with 8 bases lying between them. CDR3 length: 14 residues. Per germline, CDR1 NSQYPW and CDR2 LRSPGD (reference sequence). CDR3 protein: CTCSADSNNSPLYF. CDR3 bases read: TGCACCTGCAGTGCCGACAGCAATAATTCGCCC.